This TCR beta chain was captured in a study of blood T cell repertoires in COVID-19. Study details: Both acute and convalescent COVID-19 samples were obtained from the United States, Italy and Spain. PBMCs, B-cell-depleted T cells, or T cells provided the cDNA or gDNA that made up the material.

Original handling: Cell counts per sample came from amplifying reference gene primers. Here immunoSEQ multiplex PCR was the method, and the copy in TCRdb shows in-frame clones only, minus some. V and J calls plus clone size are reproduced from that table; the DNA served to infer D and trimming. The sample consists of 60,000 to 65,000 clones, roughly 82% of them appearing once. Per germline, CDR1 SEHNR and CDR2 FQNEAQ (reference sequence). Trimming pared 5 bases from V and 4 bases from J, leaving 11 bases between. The CDR3 runs 13 residues. The sequence derives from a human donor in a cohort sampled during active COVID-19. The sample taken for sequencing was peripheral blood. This sequence joins TRBV7-9 and TRBJ1-2, with no clear D. CDR3 sequence: CASSLAELYGYTF. The CDR3 DNA sequence: TGTGCCAGCAGCCTCGCCGAACTCTATGGCTACACCTTC.